The next 20 T cell receptor beta chains were all read from a single sample in a study of blood T cell repertoires in COVID-19. TCRdb's copy holds only in-frame clones and misses some; the assay was immunoSEQ multiplex PCR. Of approximately 92,000 clones listed, 85% to 90% are singletons. Sequencing used peripheral blood. All receptors come from a woman aged 60-75 years in a cohort sampled during active or convalescent COVID-19.

The rearrangement uses TRBV13 and TRBJ2-1; a weak D match, TRBD1 (5 bases). The CDR3 covers 14 residues. The V and J ends lost 0 bases and 5 bases respectively, with 8 bases between them. Germline CDR1 and CDR2: PRHDT and FYEKMQ (reference sequence). The CDR3 spells CASSLGQGNNEQFF. The CDR3 bases are TGTGCCAGCAGCTTAGGGCAGGGTAACAATGAGCAGTTCTTC.

This rearrangement joins TRBV27 to TRBJ1-2, with D unclear. This CDR3 region has 15 residues. Looked up from germline, CDR1 is MNHEY and CDR2 is SMNVEV (reference sequence). V dropped 6 bases and J dropped 5 bases, with 19 bases sitting between them. The CDR3 protein is CASRPGSSYVYGYTF. The CDR3 DNA reads TGTGCCAGCAGGCCCGGGAGTTCCTATGTATATGGCTACACCTTC.

This clone appeared once. The J gene is TRBJ1-3, the V gene TRBV19, with 9 bases identical to TRBD1. This CDR3 has 18 residues. J was trimmed by 0 bases and V by 4 bases; bases with no gene match: 10. Germline CDR1 is LNHDA and CDR2 is SQIVND (reference sequence). CDR3 residues: CASSNPGQGLPSGNTIYF. The CDR3 nucleotides are TGTGCCAGTAGTAACCCGGGACAGGGTTTACCCTCTGGAAACACCATATATTTT.

In its sample, this clone was seen once. This chain joins TRBV19 and TRBJ2-6, with D unclear. V lost 3 bases, J lost 2 bases, and 14 bases lay in between. From germline, CDR1 is LNHDA and CDR2 SQIVND (reference sequence). The CDR3 loop spans 17 amino acids. CDR3 sequence: CASSILAVLPGANVLTF. The CDR3 DNA reads TGTGCCAGTAGTATTCTGGCAGTCCTGCCTGGGGCCAACGTCCTGACTTTC.

This clone was picked up one time. The genes are TRBV5-4 and TRBJ1-4, with 9 bases fitting TRBD1. The CDR3 runs to 14 residues. The V gene's germline CDR1 is SGHNT and CDR2 YYREEE (reference sequence). V dropped 4 bases and J dropped 6; count of bases not matched to a gene: 4. In DNA form, the CDR3 reads TGTGCCAGCAGCCCGGACAGGGGAGATGAAAAACTGTTTTTT. Protein: CASSPDRGDEKLFF. The full variable domain, completed using reference TRBV5-4 and TRBJ1-4, is ETGVTQSPTHLIKTRGQQVTLRCSSQSGHNTVSWYQQALGQGPQFIFQYYREEENGRGNFPPRFSGLQFPNYSSELNVNALELDDSALYLCASSPDRGDEKLFFGSGTQLSVL.

About this clone itself: Other DNA sequences within the sample encode an identical CDR3. The chain combines TRBV27 with TRBJ1-1, with D unresolved. The ends were cut back, 2 bases at V and 1 base at J, with 5 bases in the middle. The V gene's germline CDR1 is MNHEY and CDR2 SMNVEV (reference sequence). CDR3 length equals 13 residues. The DNA of the CDR3 is TGTGCCAGCAGTTTAACAGAGAACACTGAAGCTTTCTTT. Amino acid sequence: CASSLTENTEAFF.

V is TRBV7-3 and J is TRBJ2-1; no clear D gene. Per the germline V gene, CDR1 is SGHTA and CDR2 is FQGTGA. V lost 5 bases and J lost 2, with 10 bases in between. The CDR3 length is 14 residues. CDR3 protein: CASSLYGPYNEQFF. In nucleotides, the CDR3 is TGTGCCAGCAGCCTCTATGGTCCCTACAATGAGCAGTTCTTC.

With respect to this clone: One junction end does not reproduce the germline sequence, and a read error may be involved. This chain joins TRBV7-7 and TRBJ2-2; TRBD1 matches at 11 bases. The length of the CDR3 is 18 residues. Germline CDR1 SSHAT, CDR2 FNYEAQ (reference sequence). Here the CDR3 DNA reads TGTGCTAGCAGCTCCGCGCCGGGACAGGGGGCGAACACCGGGGAGCTGTTTTTT. As protein: CASSSAPGQGANTGELFF.

J is TRBJ1-1 and V is TRBV7-3; D ambiguous. CDR1 and CDR2 (germline): SGHTA, FQGTGA. This CDR3 comprises 13 residues. Trimming removed 2 bases from V and 1 base from J, with 5 bases in between. CDR3 amino acids: CASSLSQNTEAFF. The CDR3 bases are TGTGCCAGCAGCTTATCCCAGAACACTGAAGCTTTCTTT.

The chain carries TRBV4-1 and TRBJ1-4, with 7 bases lining up with TRBD1. Germline V gene data show CDR1 as MGHRA and CDR2 as YSYEKL. The CDR3 has 16 amino acids. V lost 1 base and J lost 5; bases outside the gene matches: 7. The CDR3 loop is CASSQVMGQRNEKLFF. Written as DNA, the CDR3 is TGCGCCAGCAGCCAAGTGATGGGACAGAGGAATGAAAAACTGTTTTTT.

The V call is TRBV9, the J call TRBJ2-1; a possible D gene is TRBD1 (6 bases). Between the trimmed V and J ends, which lost 4 bases and 5 bases, there was a span of 16 bases. The germline V gene has CDR1 SGDLS and CDR2 YYNGEE. The CDR3 is 15 residues long. CDR3 sequence (DNA): TGTGCCAGCAGCCCCAAGGACAGAAGCAACAATGAGCAGTTCTTC. Translating gives CASSPKDRSNNEQFF.

The V call is TRBV12-3 or TRBV12-4, the J call TRBJ1-1; possibly TRBD1 for D (6 bases). Trimming took off 6 bases at V and 10 bases at J, with 15 bases between the two ends. The CDR3 covers 12 residues. The DNA of the CDR3 is TGTGCCAGCAGCGCGGGCTCAGGGGTAGCTTTCTTT. It specifies CASSAGSGVAFF.

V is TRBV5-1 and J is TRBJ1-1, with D unclear. The CDR3 is 12 amino acids. V gave up 3 bases and J gave up 7 bases, with 10 bases separating them. Per the germline V gene, CDR1 is SGHRS and CDR2 is YFSETQ. DNA for the CDR3: TGCGCCAGCAGCTCCGCCTATGGTGAAGCTTTCTTT. It codes for CASSSAYGEAFF.

V is TRBV5-4 and J is TRBJ2-5; 8 bases line up with TRBD2. The trim removed 4 bases at V and 6 bases at J, leaving 8 bases unmatched. From germline, CDR1 is SGHNT and CDR2 YYREEE (reference sequence). The CDR3 covers 14 residues. The CDR3 DNA sequence: TGTGCCAGCAGCACCGGGGGGGCCGGACAGACCCAGTACTTC. Protein: CASSTGGAGQTQYF.

The chain is built from TRBV7-8 and TRBJ2-3; D is unresolved. This CDR3 is 13 amino acids long. Trimming left V 4 bases short and J 0 bases short, with 5 bases between. Germline V gives CDR1 SGHVS, CDR2 FQNEAQ. The CDR3 region has the DNA TGTGCCAGCAGCTACTCTAGCACAGATACGCAGTATTTT. The encoded protein is CASSYSSTDTQYF.

V usage is TRBV11-2 and J usage is TRBJ2-7; 14 nucleotides align to TRBD2. CDR1 SGHAT and CDR2 FQNNGV come from the germline V gene. The CDR3 has 17 residues. With V trimmed by 1 base and J by 3 bases, 5 bases remained unmatched. CDR3 sequence (DNA): TGTGCCAGCAGCTTAGCTGGGACTAGCGGGAGCATCTACGAGCAGTACTTC. Translation: CASSLAGTSGSIYEQYF.

This clone has a handful of counts. The V call is TRBV28, the J call TRBJ1-2; 7 nucleotides match TRBD1. Germline V gene sequence: CDR1 MDHEN, CDR2 SYDVKM. The CDR3 loop spans 14 amino acids. The V gene end was trimmed by 5 bases and the J gene end by 6 bases; junction bases not matched to a gene: 9. The CDR3 reads CASSLTGVADGYTF. The DNA of the CDR3 is TGTGCCAGCAGTCTAACAGGGGTGGCCGATGGCTACACCTTC.

This chain joins TRBV27 and TRBJ1-3; 8 nucleotides line up with TRBD1. V gave up 3 bases and J gave up 4 bases; unmatched junction bases: 2. The CDR3 contains 14 residues. Germline loops: CDR1 MNHEY, CDR2 SMNVEV (reference sequence). As DNA, the CDR3 is TGTGCCAGCAGTTTGCAGGGGGCGGGAAACACCATATATTTT. Translated: CASSLQGAGNTIYF.

The chain combines TRBV7-9 with TRBJ1-5, with D possibly TRBD1 on 5 matching bases. Germline V CDR1 and CDR2: SEHNR, FQNEAQ (reference sequence). With 1 base removed from V and 0 bases from J, the gap between germline ends came to 13 bases. This CDR3 comprises 17 residues. The CDR3 loop is CASSLGEDSYSNQPQHF. CDR3 sequence (DNA): TGTGCCAGCAGCTTAGGGGAAGACAGTTATAGCAATCAGCCCCAGCATTTT.

The chain carries TRBV28 and TRBJ2-7; 12 nucleotides agree with TRBD2. This CDR3 is 15 amino acids long. Trimming at V came to 3 bases and at J to 4 bases, leaving 4 bases not matched to a gene. Germline CDR1 and CDR2: MDHEN and SYDVKM. CDR3 sequence (DNA): TGTGCCAGCAGTTTGGGCGGGACTAGCGGGTACGAGCAGTACTTC. Protein sequence: CASSLGGTSGYEQYF.